This T cell receptor (beta chain) was documented in a study of CD8 T cells in Susac syndrome. Stable or active relapsing-remitting multiple sclerosis, untreated and meeting revised McDonald criteria, defined the controls. The CD8+ and CD4+ T cells were negatively isolated, with the TEMRA cells enriched by FACS. The CDR3 totals 12 residues. Between the trimmed V and J ends, which lost 9 bases and 5 bases, there was a span of 13 bases. The germline V gene encodes CDR1 SNHLY and CDR2 FYNNEI. An input of roughly 0.5 to 1 ug of RNA was subjected to reverse transcription using random hexamers. An immunoSEQ multiplex PCR amplified TCR beta CDR3 over 54 Vbeta and 13 Jbeta. TCRdb reprocessed the immunoSEQ multiplex PCR reads with MiXCR, giving one entry per CDR3 protein. Of around 140,000 distinct CDR3 sequences in the sample, over 80% were seen once.

Material for sequencing was CD8+ T cells from PBMCs. The sequence came from a human donor with multiple sclerosis. The chain is built from TRBV2 and TRBJ1-1; D is ambiguous. In DNA, the CDR3 is TGTGCCAGTCGACCCGAGGGAACTGAAGCTTTCTTT. The encoded protein is CASRPEGTEAFF.